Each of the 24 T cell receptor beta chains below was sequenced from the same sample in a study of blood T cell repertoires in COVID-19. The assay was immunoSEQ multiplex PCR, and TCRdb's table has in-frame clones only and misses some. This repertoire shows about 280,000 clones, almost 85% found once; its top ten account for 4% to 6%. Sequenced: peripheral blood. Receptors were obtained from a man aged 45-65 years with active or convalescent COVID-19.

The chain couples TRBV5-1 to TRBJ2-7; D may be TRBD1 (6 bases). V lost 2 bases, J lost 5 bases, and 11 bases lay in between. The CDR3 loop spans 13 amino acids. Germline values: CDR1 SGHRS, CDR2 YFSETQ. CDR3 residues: CASSFGQSNEQYF. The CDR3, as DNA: TGCGCCAGCAGCTTCGGACAGTCCAACGAGCAGTACTTC.

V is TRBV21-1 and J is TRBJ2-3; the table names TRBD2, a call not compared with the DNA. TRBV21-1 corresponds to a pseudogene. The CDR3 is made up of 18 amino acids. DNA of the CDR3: TGTGCCAGCAGCAAAGGCTCGCCGTGGGAGCGGGGCACAGATACGCAGTATTTT. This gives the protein CASSKGSPWERGTDTQYF.

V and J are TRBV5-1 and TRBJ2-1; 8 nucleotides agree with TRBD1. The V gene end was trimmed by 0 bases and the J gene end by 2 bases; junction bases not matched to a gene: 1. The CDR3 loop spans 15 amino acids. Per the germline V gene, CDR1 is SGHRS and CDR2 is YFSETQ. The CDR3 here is CASSLEGQAYNEQFF. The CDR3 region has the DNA TGCGCCAGCAGCTTGGAGGGACAGGCCTACAATGAGCAGTTCTTC.

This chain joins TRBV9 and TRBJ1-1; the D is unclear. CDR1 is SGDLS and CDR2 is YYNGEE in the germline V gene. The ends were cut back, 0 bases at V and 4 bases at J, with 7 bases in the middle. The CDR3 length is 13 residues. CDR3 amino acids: CASSVAPSTEAFF. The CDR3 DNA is TGTGCCAGCAGCGTAGCCCCCAGCACTGAAGCTTTCTTT. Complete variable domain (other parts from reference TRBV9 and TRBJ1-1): DSGVTQTPKHLITATGQRVTLRCSPRSGDLSVYWYQQSLDQGLQFLIQYYNGEERAKGNILERFSAQQFPDLHSELNLSSLELGDSALYFCASSVAPSTEAFFGQGTRLTVV.

The CDR3 DNA is TGTGCCACCAGCCAACGGGATCTGGTCGGTTCAGCCCTTCAGCATTTT. Translating gives CATSQRDLVGSALQHF. This rearrangement joins TRBV15 to TRBJ1-5; D is uncertain. CDR3 length equals 16 residues. Germline-derived CDR1 and CDR2 are LNHNV and YYDKDF (reference sequence). Trimming left V 5 bases short and J 13 bases short, with 27 bases between.

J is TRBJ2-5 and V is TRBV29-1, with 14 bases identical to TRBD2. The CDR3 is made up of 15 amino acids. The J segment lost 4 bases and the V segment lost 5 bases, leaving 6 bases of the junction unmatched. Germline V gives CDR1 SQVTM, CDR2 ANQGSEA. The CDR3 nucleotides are TGCAGCGTTCGACTAGCGGGAGGGGGAAGAGAGACCCAGTACTTC. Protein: CSVRLAGGGRETQYF.

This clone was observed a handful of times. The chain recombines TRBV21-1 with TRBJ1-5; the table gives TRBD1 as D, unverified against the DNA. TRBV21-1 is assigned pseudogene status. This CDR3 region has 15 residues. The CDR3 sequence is CASSKGTSVRQPQHF. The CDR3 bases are TGTGCCAGCAGCAAAGGAACCTCAGTACGTCAGCCCCAGCATTTT.

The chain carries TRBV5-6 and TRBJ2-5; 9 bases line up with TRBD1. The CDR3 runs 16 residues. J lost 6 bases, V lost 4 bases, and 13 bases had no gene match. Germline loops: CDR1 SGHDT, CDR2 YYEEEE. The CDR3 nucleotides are TGTGCCAGCAGCAAGATGAAGGGACAGGGTGGGAAGACCCAGTACTTC. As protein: CASSKMKGQGGKTQYF.

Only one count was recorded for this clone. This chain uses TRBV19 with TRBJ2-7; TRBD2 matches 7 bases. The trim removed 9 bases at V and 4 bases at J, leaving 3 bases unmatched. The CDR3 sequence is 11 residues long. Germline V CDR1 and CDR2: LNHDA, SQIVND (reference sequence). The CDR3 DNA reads TGTGCCAGCGCGGGAGTATACGAGCAGTACTTC. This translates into CASAGVYEQYF.

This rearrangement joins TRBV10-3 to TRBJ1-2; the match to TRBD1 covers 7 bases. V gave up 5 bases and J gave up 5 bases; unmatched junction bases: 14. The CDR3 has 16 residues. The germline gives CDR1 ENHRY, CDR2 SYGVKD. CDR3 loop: CAISLKQGPGGYGYTF. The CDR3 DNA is TGTGCCATCAGTCTAAAACAGGGGCCGGGAGGGTATGGCTACACCTTC.

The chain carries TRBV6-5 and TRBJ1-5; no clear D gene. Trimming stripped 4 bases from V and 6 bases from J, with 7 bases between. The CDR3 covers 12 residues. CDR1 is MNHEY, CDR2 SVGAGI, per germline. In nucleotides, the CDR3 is TGTGCCAGCAGTTCTTATTTTCAGCCCCAGCATTTT. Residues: CASSSYFQPQHF.

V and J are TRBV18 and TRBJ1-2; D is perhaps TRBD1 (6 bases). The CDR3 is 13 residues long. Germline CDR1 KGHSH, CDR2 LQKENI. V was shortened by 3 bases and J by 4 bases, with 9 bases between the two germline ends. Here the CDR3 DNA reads TGTGCCAGCTCACCCGACAGGAGCTATGGCTACACCTTC. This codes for CASSPDRSYGYTF.

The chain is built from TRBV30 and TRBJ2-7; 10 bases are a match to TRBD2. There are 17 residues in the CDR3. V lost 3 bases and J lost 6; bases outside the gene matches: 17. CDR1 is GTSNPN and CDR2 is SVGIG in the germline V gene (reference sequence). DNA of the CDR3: TGTGCCTGGAGCCTGTACAGGCCTAGCGGGAGCCCGGTCGAGCAGTACTTC. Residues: CAWSLYRPSGSPVEQYF.

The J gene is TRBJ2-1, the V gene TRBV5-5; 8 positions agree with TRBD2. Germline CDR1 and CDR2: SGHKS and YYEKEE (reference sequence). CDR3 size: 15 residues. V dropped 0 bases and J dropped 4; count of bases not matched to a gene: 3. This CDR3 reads CASSLVLAAYNEQFF. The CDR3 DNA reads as TGTGCCAGCAGCTTGGTACTAGCGGCTTACAATGAGCAGTTCTTC.

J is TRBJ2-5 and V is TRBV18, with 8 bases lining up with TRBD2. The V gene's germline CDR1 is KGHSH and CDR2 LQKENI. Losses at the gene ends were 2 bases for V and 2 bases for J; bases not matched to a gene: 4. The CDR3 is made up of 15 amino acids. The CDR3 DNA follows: TGTGCCAGCTCACCATCACTAGCGGATCAAGAGACCCAGTACTTC. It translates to CASSPSLADQETQYF.

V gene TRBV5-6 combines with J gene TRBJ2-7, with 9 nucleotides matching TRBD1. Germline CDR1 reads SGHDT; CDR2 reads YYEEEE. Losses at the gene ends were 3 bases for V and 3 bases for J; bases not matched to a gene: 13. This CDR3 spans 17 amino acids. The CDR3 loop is CASSSFSRDRDYYEQYF. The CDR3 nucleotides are TGTGCCAGCAGCTCATTTTCCCGGGACAGGGATTACTACGAGCAGTACTTC.

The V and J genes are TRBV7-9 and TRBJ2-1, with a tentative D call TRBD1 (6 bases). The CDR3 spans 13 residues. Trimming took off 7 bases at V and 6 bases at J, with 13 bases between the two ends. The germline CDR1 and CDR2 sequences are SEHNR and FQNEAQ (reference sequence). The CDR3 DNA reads TGTGCCAGCACCGGACAGTTCCTCAATGAGCAGTTCTTC. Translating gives CASTGQFLNEQFF.

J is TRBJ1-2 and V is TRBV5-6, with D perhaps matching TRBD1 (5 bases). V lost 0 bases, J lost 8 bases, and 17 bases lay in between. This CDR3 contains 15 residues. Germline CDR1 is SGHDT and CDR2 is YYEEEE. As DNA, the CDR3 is TGTGCCAGCAGCTTGGCCATCACAGGCGGCCAGGGCTACACCTTC. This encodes CASSLAITGGQGYTF. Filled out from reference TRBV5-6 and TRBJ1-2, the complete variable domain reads DAGVTQSPTHLIKTRGQQVTLRCSPKSGHDTVSWYQQALGQGPQFIFQYYEEEERQRGNFPDRFSGHQFPNYSSELNVNALLLGDSALYLCASSLAITGGQGYTFGSGTRLTVV.

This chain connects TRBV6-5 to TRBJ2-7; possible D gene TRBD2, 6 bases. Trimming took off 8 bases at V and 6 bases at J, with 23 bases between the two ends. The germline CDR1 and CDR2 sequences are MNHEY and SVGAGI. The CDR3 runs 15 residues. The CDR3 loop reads CASRRELAWYLEQYF. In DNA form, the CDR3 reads TGTGCCAGCCGGAGAGAACTAGCCTGGTACCTCGAGCAGTACTTC.

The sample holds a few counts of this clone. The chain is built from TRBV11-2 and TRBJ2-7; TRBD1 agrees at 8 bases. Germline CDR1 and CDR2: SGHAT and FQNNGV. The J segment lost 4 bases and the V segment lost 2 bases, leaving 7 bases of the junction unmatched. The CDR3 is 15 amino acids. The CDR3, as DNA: TGTGCCAGCAGCTTAACCCACAGGGGGGAGTACGAGCAGTACTTC. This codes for CASSLTHRGEYEQYF.

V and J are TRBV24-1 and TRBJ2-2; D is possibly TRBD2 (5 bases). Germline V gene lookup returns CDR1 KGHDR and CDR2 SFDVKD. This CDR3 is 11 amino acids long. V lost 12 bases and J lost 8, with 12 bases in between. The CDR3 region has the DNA TGTGCCGTTACATCGGGGGGGGAGCTGTTTTTT. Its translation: CAVTSGGELFF.

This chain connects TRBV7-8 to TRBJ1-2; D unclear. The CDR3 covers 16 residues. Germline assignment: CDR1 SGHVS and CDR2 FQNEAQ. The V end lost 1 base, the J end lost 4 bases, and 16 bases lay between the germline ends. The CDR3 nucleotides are TGTGCCAGCAGCTTAGAGCCCGGTAGGGAGGGCTATGGCTACACCTTC. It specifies CASSLEPGREGYGYTF.

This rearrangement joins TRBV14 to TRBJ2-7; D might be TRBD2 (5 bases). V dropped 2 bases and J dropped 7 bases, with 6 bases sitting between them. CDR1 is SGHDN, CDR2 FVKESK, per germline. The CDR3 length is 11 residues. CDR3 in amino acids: CASSQRGEQYF. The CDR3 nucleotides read TGTGCCAGCAGCCAACGGGGTGAGCAGTACTTC.

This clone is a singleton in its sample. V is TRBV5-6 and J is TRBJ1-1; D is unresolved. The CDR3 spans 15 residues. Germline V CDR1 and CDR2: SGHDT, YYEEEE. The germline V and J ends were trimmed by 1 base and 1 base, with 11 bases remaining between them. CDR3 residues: CASSLLTGRNTEAFF. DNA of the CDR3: TGTGCCAGCAGCTTGCTCACGGGAAGGAACACTGAAGCTTTCTTT.